The T cell receptor (beta chain) under discussion was sequenced for a study of identical twins. The study, taken as a whole, reports: Researchers caution that invariant MAIT and iNKT cells could partly confound zero-insertion analyses.

With template switching, a universal primer site was added, and the cDNA carried unique molecular identifiers. TCRdb recomputed calls from the 5' RACE reads with MiXCR, one row per CDR3 protein. The sample includes around 650,000 distinct CDR3 sequences, roughly 7.2% of them seen just once. Each donor (without exception) was a healthy Caucasian. At least ten counts were recorded for this clonotype. Its antigen is unknown. V lost 7 bases and J lost 9, with 18 bases in between. CDR1 and CDR2 (germline): KGHDR, SFDVKD. CDR3 length equals 14 residues. This sample was shared with a second study, whose subject was yellow fever vaccine responses in identical twins.

This receptor was identified in a woman aged 18-29 years in good health. Input material: PBMCs. This chain connects TRBV24-1 to TRBJ2-1; D might be TRBD2 (6 bases). The CDR3: CATSGDSAAREQFF. DNA for the CDR3: TGTGCCACCAGCGGGGACTCGGCCGCCCGTGAGCAGTTCTTC.